These 22 T cell receptor beta chains share one sample of origin, sequenced in a study of beta chain features in type 1 diabetes. Overall study results and limits: All four CD4+ subsets from Type 1 diabetes patients carried moderately but significantly shorter TCRB CDR3s.

All of the isolated RNA was reverse transcribed, so expressed TCRB transcripts were sequenced. The assay was immunoSEQ multiplex PCR, and TCRdb's table has in-frame clones only and misses some. Found here are some 640,000 clones, roughly 13% of them singletons; the top ten hold approximately 0.042%. No antigen has been assigned to these receptors. What was sequenced was naive CD4+ T cells from blood. Receptors originate from a man aged 18 to 30 with type 1 diabetes.

The chain couples TRBV7-2 to TRBJ1-1; D is perhaps TRBD1 (6 bases). Trimming pared 4 bases from V and 4 bases from J, leaving 10 bases between. The CDR3 is 13 residues long. Germline V gene sequence: CDR1 SGHTA, CDR2 FQGNSA. CDR3 bases: TGTGCCAGCAGCTATCGACAGGTCACTGAAGCTTTCTTT. This encodes CASSYRQVTEAFF.

This clone has just one count. The genes are TRBV7-2 and TRBJ1-1; 9 bases are a match to TRBD1. The germline V gene encodes CDR1 SGHTA and CDR2 FQGNSA. The J segment lost 7 bases and the V segment lost 5 bases, leaving 8 bases of the junction unmatched. This CDR3 has 14 residues. For the CDR3, the DNA is TGTGCCAGCAGCCCCGACGGGACAGGGAGTGAAGCTTTCTTT. Translation: CASSPDGTGSEAFF.

This clone showed up just a few times. The chain carries TRBV18 and TRBJ1-1; 7 bases line up with TRBD1. Germline loops: CDR1 KGHSH, CDR2 LQKENI. Losses at the gene ends were 0 bases for V and 4 bases for J; bases not matched to a gene: 5. There are 15 residues in the CDR3. CDR3: CASSPPTGQSTEAFF. The CDR3 DNA reads TGTGCCAGCTCACCACCGACAGGGCAATCCACTGAAGCTTTCTTT. The full variable domain, rest sourced from reference TRBV18 and TRBJ1-1, is NAGVMQNPRHLVRRRGQEARLRCSPMKGHSHVYWYRQLPEEGLKFMVYLQKENIIDESGMPKERFSAEFPKEGPSILRIQQVVRGDSAAYFCASSPPTGQSTEAFFGQGTRLTVV.

This clone has just a few counts. The V and J genes are TRBV4-1 and TRBJ2-5, with D maybe TRBD1 (5 bases). The CDR3 runs to 15 residues. V was clipped by 0 bases and J by 4 bases, with 12 bases between them. Per the germline V gene, CDR1 is MGHRA and CDR2 is YSYEKL. The CDR3 bases are TGCGCCAGCAGCCAAGATCCAGGGATGAGAGAGACCCAGTACTTC. This codes for CASSQDPGMRETQYF.

The rearrangement joins TRBV29-1 to TRBJ2-3; possibly TRBD1 for D (6 bases). V lost 4 bases and J 1 base, leaving 12 bases between the germline ends. Germline V gene data show CDR1 as SQVTM and CDR2 as ANQGSEA. The CDR3 covers 14 residues. CDR3 loop: CSVADRIGTDTQYF. The CDR3 DNA is TGCAGCGTTGCCGACAGGATAGGCACAGATACGCAGTATTTT.

This clone was detected once. CDR3 in DNA: TGTGCCAGCAGCGTAGGAGAAGGGCCCTACGAGCAGTACTTC. It translates to CASSVGEGPYEQYF. The V call is TRBV9, the J call TRBJ2-7; D remains ambiguous. The CDR3 totals 14 residues. CDR1 and CDR2 (germline): SGDLS, YYNGEE. Trimming pared 0 bases from V and 2 bases from J, leaving 9 bases between.

This clone was picked up a small number of times. The gene calls are TRBV29-1 and TRBJ2-3; D remains unclear. Trimming shortened V by 7 bases and J by 1 base, and 9 bases separated the two germline ends. Germline V gene sequence: CDR1 SQVTM, CDR2 ANQGSEA. The CDR3 contains 12 residues. The CDR3: CSALSGTDTQYF. The CDR3 DNA reads as TGCAGCGCCCTCTCCGGCACAGATACGCAGTATTTT.

Notes on this clone: The identical CDR3 is also encoded by other nucleotide sequences in the sample. J is TRBJ2-7 and V is TRBV5-1; D perhaps matches TRBD1 (6 bases). Germline V gives CDR1 SGHRS, CDR2 YFSETQ. The CDR3 spans 12 residues. The V end was cut by 0 bases, the J end by 5 bases, with 6 bases between. This chain's CDR3 is CASSLDRDEQYF. The CDR3 DNA reads TGCGCCAGCAGCTTGGACAGGGACGAGCAGTACTTC. Supplemented by reference TRBV5-1 and TRBJ2-7, the full variable domain reads KAGVTQTPRYLIKTRGQQVTLSCSPISGHRSVSWYQQTPGQGLQFLFEYFSETQRNKGNFPGRFSGRQFSNSRSEMNVSTLELGDSALYLCASSLDRDEQYFGPGTRLTVT.

This chain connects TRBV18 to TRBJ2-1; TRBD2 agrees at 8 bases. The ends lost 4 bases at V and 6 bases at J; junction bases unmatched: 11. Germline-derived CDR1 and CDR2 are KGHSH and LQKENI. The CDR3 loop spans 16 amino acids. CDR3 nucleotides: TGTGCCAGCTCACGAACGCTCAGCGGGAGTGTCAATGAGCAGTTCTTC. Translated: CASSRTLSGSVNEQFF.

This clone was picked up a small number of times. V and J are TRBV5-6 and TRBJ2-7, with D perhaps TRBD2 (6 bases). V shed 0 bases and J shed 5 bases, with 21 bases lying between them. Germline assignment: CDR1 SGHDT and CDR2 YYEEEE. The CDR3 has 17 residues. The CDR3 sequence is CASSLGQGGRNLNEQYF. The CDR3, as DNA: TGTGCCAGCAGCTTGGGGCAGGGAGGCCGAAACCTAAACGAGCAGTACTTC.

This clone showed up just a few times. CDR3 amino acids: CASSDSLAGIETQYF. The CDR3 DNA sequence: TGTGCCAGCAGTGACTCGCTAGCGGGAATAGAGACCCAGTACTTC. The V call is TRBV6-1, the J call TRBJ2-5; 9 positions match TRBD2. CDR1 and CDR2 from the germline V gene are MNHNS and SASEGT. This CDR3 has 15 residues. J lost 4 bases, V lost 3 bases, and 6 bases had no gene match.

As to this clone: The junction departs from the called germline gene at one end, perhaps through a read error. The rearrangement uses TRBV7-9 and TRBJ2-1; D might be TRBD1 or TRBD2, each matching 5 bases. Looked up from germline, CDR1 is SEHNR and CDR2 is FQNEAQ (reference sequence). This CDR3 comprises 12 residues. The CDR3 DNA sequence: TGTGCCAGCGGCTTAAGGGGACATGAGCAGTTCTTC. Encoded protein: CASGLRGHEQFF.

CDR3 in amino acids: CAISDLGTDKNIQYF. As DNA, the CDR3 is TGTGCCATCAGTGACTTAGGGACAGACAAAAACATTCAGTACTTC. The V gene is TRBV10-3, the J gene TRBJ2-4, with 7 positions matching TRBD1. Germline CDR1 is ENHRY and CDR2 is SYGVKD. V was pared by 3 bases and J by 3 bases, with 5 bases of the junction left unmatched. CDR3 length: 15 amino acids.

For this clone: The junction does not match germline at one end; this may be a read error. The chain uses TRBV28 and TRBJ1-1; 7 nucleotides agree with TRBD1. Germline V gene sequence: CDR1 MDHEN, CDR2 SYDVKM. The CDR3 has 11 residues. CDR3 region: CASSIRGKGLF. The CDR3 DNA reads TGTGCCAGCAGCATCAGGGGGAAGGGGCTTTTT.

This clone was observed a few times. This chain connects TRBV19 to TRBJ2-1; 10 nucleotides agree with TRBD2. V shed 3 bases and J 8 bases; nucleotides not matched to a gene: 10. The V gene's germline CDR1 is LNHDA and CDR2 SQIVND (reference sequence). The CDR3 totals 16 residues. CDR3 sequence (DNA): TGTGCCAGTAGTATGGATAGGACTAGCGGCCCGGATGAGCAGTTCTTC. Its protein is CASSMDRTSGPDEQFF. The full variable domain, with the rest looked up from reference TRBV19 and TRBJ2-1, is DGGITQSPKYLFRKEGQNVTLSCEQNLNHDAMYWYRQDPGQGLRLIYYSQIVNDFQKGDIAEGYSVSREKKESFPLTVTSAQKNPTAFYLCASSMDRTSGPDEQFFGPGTRLTVL.

V gene TRBV10-3 combines with J gene TRBJ2-7; D is unclear. Germline values: CDR1 ENHRY, CDR2 SYGVKD. The CDR3 loop spans 14 amino acids. V was cut by 1 base and J by 0 bases, with 7 bases left in between. This CDR3 is CAISEFAGSYEQYF. In nucleotides, the CDR3 is TGTGCCATCAGTGAGTTCGCCGGCTCCTACGAGCAGTACTTC.

This clone was observed a few times. The chain joins TRBV5-1 to TRBJ2-7; TRBD2 matches 7 bases. The germline gives CDR1 SGHRS, CDR2 YFSETQ. The V gene end was trimmed by 4 bases and the J gene end by 2 bases; junction bases not matched to a gene: 15. This CDR3 has 17 amino acids. The CDR3 region has the DNA TGCGCCAGCAGCCCCTCTTTGGCGGGAGCTCCTCCCTACGAGCAGTACTTC. It yields the protein CASSPSLAGAPPYEQYF.

The chain uses TRBV25-1 and TRBJ1-1, with unresolved D. The germline V gene encodes CDR1 MGHDK and CDR2 SYGVNS. V shed 9 bases and J shed 4 bases, with 15 bases lying between them. The CDR3 consists of 13 residues. The CDR3 DNA sequence: TGTGCCAGTCGGAGAGTAGGCGGCACTGAAGCTTTCTTT. This sequence encodes CASRRVGGTEAFF.

The chain has TRBV18 and TRBJ2-1; D gene ambiguous. The CDR3 extends over 13 amino acids. Trimming left V 1 base short and J 5 bases short, with 6 bases between. Germline V gene data show CDR1 as KGHSH and CDR2 as LQKENI. In DNA, the CDR3 is TGTGCCAGCTCACCACGGGCAGACAATGAGCAGTTCTTC. The encoded protein is CASSPRADNEQFF. The whole variable domain, remainder taken from reference TRBV18 and TRBJ2-1, is NAGVMQNPRHLVRRRGQEARLRCSPMKGHSHVYWYRQLPEEGLKFMVYLQKENIIDESGMPKERFSAEFPKEGPSILRIQQVVRGDSAAYFCASSPRADNEQFFGPGTRLTVL.

This clone was seen a handful of times. This chain connects TRBV7-9 to TRBJ2-1; D call uncertain. CDR3 length equals 15 residues. V was pared by 1 base and J by 10 bases, with 17 bases between. The germline CDR1 and CDR2 sequences are SEHNR and FQNEAQ (reference sequence). The CDR3 region is CASSLGGWLRREQFF. Here the CDR3 DNA reads TGTGCCAGCAGCTTAGGGGGTTGGCTAAGACGCGAGCAGTTCTTC.

The chain is built from TRBV9 and TRBJ2-7; no definite D call. The germline V gene encodes CDR1 SGDLS and CDR2 YYNGEE. This CDR3 spans 13 amino acids. V lost 4 bases to trimming and J lost 0 bases, with 8 bases between them. CDR3 sequence reads: CASSLRSSYEQYF. The CDR3 DNA sequence: TGTGCCAGCAGCCTGAGGAGCTCCTACGAGCAGTACTTC.

About this clone itself: Other nucleotide sequences from this sample produce the same CDR3. The chain uses TRBV29-1 and TRBJ1-1, with D hard to call. V lost 6 bases and J lost 1, with 3 bases in between. The germline V gene has CDR1 SQVTM and CDR2 ANQGSEA. The CDR3 totals 10 residues. The CDR3 protein is CSVSNTEAFF. CDR3 nucleotide sequence: TGCAGCGTCTCGAACACTGAAGCTTTCTTT.